The clone carrying this T cell receptor beta chain was picked up a small number of times. These data are taken from a study of blood T cells in healthy people across ages. The second PCR ran about 6 to 11 cycles with a sample-barcoded 5' primer and J-beta primers. MiXCR, applied by TCRdb to the 5' RACE reads, yields one record per CDR3 protein. The sample holds 750,000 to 850,000 distinct CDR3 sequences, roughly 25% seen once. The CDR3 covers 15 residues. Germline values: CDR1 SQVTM, CDR2 ANQGSEA. The V and J ends lost 7 bases and 6 bases, in that order; junction bases with no gene match: 13. This sample was shared with a second study, whose subject was T cells of mothers and their children.

The specimen was blood. The sequence derives from a boy aged 10-17 years in good health. The chain carries TRBV29-1 and TRBJ2-1; TRBD1 aligns across 9 bases. The chain's CDR3 is CSATRGQGLFNEQFF. In DNA form, the CDR3 reads TGCAGCGCCACTCGGGGACAGGGCCTCTTCAATGAGCAGTTCTTC.